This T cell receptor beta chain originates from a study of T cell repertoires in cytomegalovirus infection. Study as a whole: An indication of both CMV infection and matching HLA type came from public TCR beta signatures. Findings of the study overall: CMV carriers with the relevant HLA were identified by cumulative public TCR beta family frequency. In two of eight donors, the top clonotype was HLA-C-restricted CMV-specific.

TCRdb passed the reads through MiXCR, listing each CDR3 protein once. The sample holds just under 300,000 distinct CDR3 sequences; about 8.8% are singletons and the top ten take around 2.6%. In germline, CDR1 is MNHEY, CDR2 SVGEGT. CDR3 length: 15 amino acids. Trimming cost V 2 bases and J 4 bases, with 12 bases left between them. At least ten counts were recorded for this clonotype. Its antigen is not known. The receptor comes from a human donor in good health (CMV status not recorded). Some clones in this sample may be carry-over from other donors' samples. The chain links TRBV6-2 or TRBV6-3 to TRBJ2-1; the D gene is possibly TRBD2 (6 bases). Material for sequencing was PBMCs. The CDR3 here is CASSYPGRGYNEQFF. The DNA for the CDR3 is TGTGCCAGCAGTTACCCGGGCCGGGGGTACAATGAGCAGTTCTTC.